Below, 3 T cell receptor beta chains from the same sample are listed, as sequenced in a study of cytomegalovirus exposure and HLA in healthy donors. The PCR contained 60 Vbeta and 13 Jbeta primers. Data came from immunoSEQ multiplex PCR; TCRdb stores just in-frame clones and leaves some out. The sample has roughly 170,000 clones; 77% are singletons. Sequenced: PBMCs. These receptors all come from a woman aged 25 to 45 in good health and CMV-seropositive.

The chain links TRBV7-7 to TRBJ2-5; weak D call: TRBD1 (5 bases). The CDR3 spans 13 residues. CDR1 SSHAT and CDR2 FNYEAQ come from the germline V gene (reference sequence). Trimming pared 5 bases from V and 1 base from J, leaving 8 bases between. DNA for the CDR3: TGTGCCAGCAGCCGGACATTCCAAGAGACCCAGTACTTC. Its translation: CASSRTFQETQYF.

The genes are TRBV5-4 and TRBJ2-5; TRBD1 matches at 7 bases. Trimming at V came to 4 bases and at J to 2 bases, leaving 8 bases not matched to a gene. Germline-derived CDR1 and CDR2 are SGHNT and YYREEE (reference sequence). The CDR3 consists of 15 residues. For the CDR3, the DNA is TGTGCCAGCAGCCTTAGCCTGGGACAGCAAGAGACCCAGTACTTC. Its protein product is CASSLSLGQQETQYF.

This chain joins TRBV21-1 and TRBJ2-1; TRBD2 is taken as the D call from the table, unchecked against the DNA. TRBV21-1 is an annotated pseudogene. The CDR3 extends over 16 amino acids. The CDR3 here is CASSKPSAGARNEQFF. The CDR3 coding sequence is TGTGCCAGCAGCAAACCCTCGGCGGGGGCGCGGAATGAGCAGTTCTTC.